Each of the 15 T cell receptor beta chains below was sequenced from the same sample in a study of T cell repertoires in cytomegalovirus infection (dated by TCRdb to the late 2010s). Instrument used: Illumina HiSeq 1500. TCRdb reworked the public reads: Q25 trimming with fastp, MiXCR clone assembly, productive beta chains retained. Each CDR3 protein gets just one entry, which takes the most common genes and DNA from the rows behind it. A total of more than 650,000 distinct CDR3 sequences appear in this sample, 35% of them only once. Jointly, the top ten make up 2.8% of the sample. Sample: PBMCs. The receptors derive from a human donor in good health (CMV status not recorded). Some clones in this sample may be carry-over from other donors' samples.

This chain links TRBV28 with TRBJ2-2; possible D gene TRBD2, 6 bases. The germline V gene has CDR1 MDHEN and CDR2 SYDVKM. Trimming shortened V by 2 bases and J by 7 bases, and 14 bases separated the two germline ends. The CDR3 is 15 amino acids. The CDR3 spells CASSLKGAGIGELFF. For the CDR3, the DNA is TGTGCCAGCAGTTTAAAAGGGGCGGGGATCGGGGAGCTGTTTTTT.

V and J are TRBV2 and TRBJ1-2, with 8 bases matching TRBD1. The CDR3 loop spans 14 amino acids. From germline, CDR1 is SNHLY and CDR2 FYNNEI. With 6 bases clipped from V and 2 bases from J, the junction kept 5 bases outside the gene matches. The CDR3 sequence: CASSRRDRNYGYTF. CDR3 coding DNA: TGTGCCAGCAGCCGTAGGGACAGGAACTATGGCTACACCTTC. The full variable domain, completed using reference TRBV2 and TRBJ1-2, is EPEVTQTPSHQVTQMGQEVILRCVPISNHLYFYWYRQILGQKVEFLVSFYNNEISEKSEIFDDQFSVERPDGSNFTLKIRSTKLEDSAMYFCASSRRDRNYGYTFGSGTRLTVV.

V is TRBV19 and J is TRBJ1-1; tentative D call: TRBD1 (6 bases). Per germline, CDR1 LNHDA and CDR2 SQIVND (reference sequence). This CDR3 is 15 amino acids long. Trimming took 6 bases from V and 2 from J, leaving 16 bases between them. The CDR3 loop is CASRPGTSGNTEAFF. CDR3 DNA sequence: TGTGCCAGTAGGCCCGGGACATCTGGAAACACTGAAGCTTTCTTT.

This clonotype was counted ten times or more. The chain links TRBV27 to TRBJ2-7; D might be TRBD1 or TRBD2, each matching 7 bases. Germline-derived CDR1 and CDR2 are MNHEY and SMNVEV (reference sequence). CDR3 length equals 14 residues. V dropped 6 bases and J dropped 3 bases, with 15 bases sitting between them. CDR3 nucleotide sequence: TGTGCCAGCAGCCTACAGGGGACTATCTACGAGCAGTACTTC. It is translated as CASSLQGTIYEQYF.

This chain connects TRBV12-3 or TRBV12-4 to TRBJ2-7, with TRBD1 matching over 9 bases. The CDR3 length is 17 residues. V was clipped by 5 bases and J by 2 bases; unmatched bases: 13. The CDR3 DNA follows: TGTGCCAGCAGTAACTCTTGGGACAGGGTCCTTCCCTACGAGCAGTACTTC. This gives the protein CASSNSWDRVLPYEQYF.

This chain joins TRBV7-9 and TRBJ1-2; maybe TRBD1 (6 bases). The CDR3 is made up of 17 amino acids. The V and J ends lost 4 bases and 0 bases respectively, with 18 bases between them. CDR1 and CDR2 from the germline V gene are SEHNR and FQNEAQ (reference sequence). The CDR3 reads CASSYPRASGANYGYTF. CDR3 in DNA: TGTGCCAGCAGCTACCCAAGGGCGTCAGGGGCTAACTATGGCTACACCTTC.

The chain uses TRBV23-1 and TRBJ2-5, with 13 bases identical to TRBD2. TRBV23-1 is given ORF status, its function remaining uncertain. J gave up 5 bases and V 0 bases, and 15 bases lay outside the gene matches. This CDR3 spans 20 amino acids. The CDR3 is CASSQSRDAGTSGMGETQYF. The CDR3 bases are TGCGCCAGCAGTCAATCACGGGACGCAGGGACTAGCGGGATGGGTGAGACCCAGTACTTC.

Details on this clonotype: A much larger clone differs by one base, so this may be a read error. This chain joins TRBV7-4 and TRBJ2-3, with D perhaps TRBD2 (6 bases). This CDR3 has 16 residues. CDR1 is SGHVT and CDR2 is SQSDAQ in the germline V gene. The CDR3 region has the DNA TGTGCCGGCAGCTTAAGATCCACGGGAGTAAGAGATACGCAGTATTTT. Translating gives CAGSLRSTGVRDTQYF. Supplemented by reference TRBV7-4 and TRBJ2-3, the full variable domain reads GAGVSQSPRYKVAKRGRDVALRCDSISGHVTLYWYRQTLGQGSEVLTYSQSDAQRDKSGRPSGRFSAERPERSVSTLKIQRTEQGDSAVYLCAGSLRSTGVRDTQYFGPGTRLTVL.

The chain links TRBV19 to TRBJ1-5; possibly TRBD1 for D (6 bases). The CDR3 has 20 amino acids. Per germline, CDR1 LNHDA and CDR2 SQIVND (reference sequence). Trimming took 1 base from V and 0 from J, leaving 22 bases between them. The CDR3 region is CASSIGSRGRTHYSNQPQHF. The CDR3 coding sequence is TGTGCCAGTAGTATAGGGTCCAGGGGCCGCACCCACTATAGCAATCAGCCCCAGCATTTT.

This clonotype was recorded a few times. The genes are TRBV7-9 and TRBJ2-1; possibly TRBD1 for D (6 bases). CDR1 is SEHNR and CDR2 is FQNEAQ in the germline V gene (reference sequence). CDR3 length: 16 amino acids. V was clipped by 5 bases and J by 4 bases, with 18 bases between them. The DNA for the CDR3 is TGTGCCAGCAGCCATCCTCAGGGGACCGTGTACAATGAGCAGTTCTTC. As protein: CASSHPQGTVYNEQFF.

The J gene is TRBJ2-7, the V gene TRBV11-2; a weak D match, TRBD2 (5 bases). Germline-derived CDR1 and CDR2 are SGHAT and FQNNGV. The CDR3 runs 16 residues. Trimming took 1 base from V and 2 from J, leaving 15 bases between them. The CDR3: CASSLGVGVITYEQYF. The CDR3 nucleotides read TGTGCCAGCAGCTTAGGGGTCGGGGTCATAACCTACGAGCAGTACTTC.

This clonotype was counted between two and nine times. This chain uses TRBV10-2 with TRBJ1-3; D is ambiguous. The CDR3 runs 15 residues. V was cut by 6 bases and J by 0 bases, with 12 bases left in between. Germline V gene data show CDR1 as WSHSY and CDR2 as SAAADI. The CDR3 reads CASSLTPSSGNTIYF. The DNA of the CDR3 is TGCGCCAGCAGCCTGACTCCGAGCTCTGGAAACACCATATATTTT.

This clonotype was seen more than once but under ten times. The chain has TRBV7-9 and TRBJ2-1; D might be TRBD1 (6 bases). The CDR3 loop spans 16 amino acids. CDR1 and CDR2 (germline): SEHNR, FQNEAQ (reference sequence). V lost 5 bases and J 7 bases, leaving 21 bases between the germline ends. This chain's CDR3 is CASSVPQGQKSNEQFF. In DNA form, the CDR3 reads TGTGCCAGCAGCGTACCACAGGGTCAGAAAAGTAATGAGCAGTTCTTC.

This clonotype was counted a few times. The chain links TRBV20-1 to TRBJ2-1, with TRBD2 identical over 12 bases. The CDR3 loop spans 17 amino acids. Per the germline V gene, CDR1 is DFQATT and CDR2 is SNEGSKA (reference sequence). V trimming: 0 bases; J trimming: 9 bases; junction bases outside the gene matches: 12. CDR3: CSARDSLGLAGGAEQFF. The CDR3 bases are TGCAGTGCTAGAGATTCGTTAGGGCTAGCGGGGGGGGCTGAGCAGTTCTTC.

This clonotype was seen only a few times. V gene TRBV12-3 or TRBV12-4 combines with J gene TRBJ1-1; TRBD1 might be the D (5 bases). V was cut by 3 bases and J by 8 bases, with 13 bases left in between. The CDR3 runs 13 residues. This chain's CDR3 is CASSLGPLFEAFF. The CDR3 DNA sequence: TGTGCCAGCAGTTTGGGGCCACTATTCGAAGCTTTCTTT.